This T cell receptor beta chain was identified in a study of shared clonotypes between healthy human individuals. Trimming at V came to 0 bases and at J to 2 bases, leaving 1 base not matched to a gene. The germline CDR1 and CDR2 sequences are SGHVS and FQNEAQ. This CDR3 has 15 amino acids. Genomic DNA (from each subset) was split evenly across several immunoSEQ plates. Sequencing was performed with immunoSEQ multiplex PCR; in TCRdb, only in-frame clones are kept and a portion is missing. The sample shows fewer than 600,000 clones, less than 85% of them seen only once. Genomic DNA of unsorted samples came from tens of millions of PBMCs.

The source of this sequence is a woman in her forties in good health. Some clones in this sample may be carry-over from other donors' samples. Sequencing was done on a sample of PBMCs. The gene calls are TRBV7-8 and TRBJ1-5; the match to TRBD1 covers 7 bases. DNA for the CDR3: TGTGCCAGCAGCTTAGCAACAGGGGGCAATCAGCCCCAGCATTTT. Translated, it gives CASSLATGGNQPQHF.